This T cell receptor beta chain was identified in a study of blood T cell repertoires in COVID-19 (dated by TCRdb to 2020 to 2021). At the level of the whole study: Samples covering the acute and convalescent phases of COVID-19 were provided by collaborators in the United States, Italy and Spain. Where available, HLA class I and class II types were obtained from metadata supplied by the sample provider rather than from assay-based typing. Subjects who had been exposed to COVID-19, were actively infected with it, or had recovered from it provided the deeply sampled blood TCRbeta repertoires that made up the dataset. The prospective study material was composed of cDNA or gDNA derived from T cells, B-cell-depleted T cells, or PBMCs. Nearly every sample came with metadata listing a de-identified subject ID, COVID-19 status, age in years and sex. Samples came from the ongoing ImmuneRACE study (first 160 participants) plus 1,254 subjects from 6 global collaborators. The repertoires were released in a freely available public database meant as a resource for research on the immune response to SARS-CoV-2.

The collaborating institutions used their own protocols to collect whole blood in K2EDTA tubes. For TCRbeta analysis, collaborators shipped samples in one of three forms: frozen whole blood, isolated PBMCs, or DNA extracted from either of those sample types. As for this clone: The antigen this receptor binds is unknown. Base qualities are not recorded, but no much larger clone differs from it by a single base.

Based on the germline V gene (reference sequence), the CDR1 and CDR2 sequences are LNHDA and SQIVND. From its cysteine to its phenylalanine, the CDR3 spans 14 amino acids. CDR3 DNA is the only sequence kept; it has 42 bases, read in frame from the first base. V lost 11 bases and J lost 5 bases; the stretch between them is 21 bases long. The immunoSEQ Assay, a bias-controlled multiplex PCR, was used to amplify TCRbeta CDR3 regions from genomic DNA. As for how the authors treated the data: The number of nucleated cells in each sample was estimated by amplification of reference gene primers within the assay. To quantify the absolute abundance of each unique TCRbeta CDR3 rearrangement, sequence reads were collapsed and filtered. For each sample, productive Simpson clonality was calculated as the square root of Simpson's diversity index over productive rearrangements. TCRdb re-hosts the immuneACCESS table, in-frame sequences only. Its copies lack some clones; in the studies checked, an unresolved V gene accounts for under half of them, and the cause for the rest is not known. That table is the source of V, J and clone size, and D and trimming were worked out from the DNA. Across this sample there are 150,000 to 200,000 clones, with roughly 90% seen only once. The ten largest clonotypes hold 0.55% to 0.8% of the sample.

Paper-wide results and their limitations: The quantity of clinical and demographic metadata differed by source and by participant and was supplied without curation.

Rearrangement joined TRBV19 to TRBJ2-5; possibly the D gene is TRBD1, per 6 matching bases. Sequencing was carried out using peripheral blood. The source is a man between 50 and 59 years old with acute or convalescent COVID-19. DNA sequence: TGTGCCTCCTCACTTGTGGGGGCGCGGGAGACCCAGTACTTC. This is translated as CASSLVGARETQYF.